One and the same sample provided the 2 T cell receptor beta chains below, sequenced in a study of blood T cell repertoires in COVID-19. Assay: immunoSEQ multiplex PCR; the TCRdb copy retains only in-frame clones and omits some. The repertoire holds roughly 150,000 clones, with around 85% as singletons. What was sequenced was peripheral blood. The receptors shown here come from an elderly man with COVID-19, enrolled during active disease.

The chain couples TRBV5-4 to TRBJ1-2, with TRBD1 identical over 12 bases. The V segment lost 3 bases and the J segment 7 bases; nucleotides outside the gene matches: 1. Germline V gene data show CDR1 as SGHNT and CDR2 as YYREEE (reference sequence). This CDR3 contains 13 residues. Here the CDR3 reads CASSSGQGAGYTF. CDR3 sequence (DNA): TGTGCCAGCAGCTCGGGACAGGGGGCTGGCTACACCTTC. Looking up the rest from reference TRBV5-4 and TRBJ1-2 gives the full variable domain: ETGVTQSPTHLIKTRGQQVTLRCSSQSGHNTVSWYQQALGQGPQFIFQYYREEENGRGNFPPRFSGLQFPNYSSELNVNALELDDSALYLCASSSGQGAGYTFGSGTRLTVV.

This chain connects TRBV6-5 to TRBJ1-5; 7 nucleotides agree with TRBD1. V trimming: 10 bases; J trimming: 3 bases; junction bases outside the gene matches: 6. This CDR3 has 13 residues. Germline assignment: CDR1 MNHEY and CDR2 SVGAGI. The CDR3 region is CAIQGSLNQPQHF. In nucleotides, the CDR3 is TGTGCCATACAGGGGTCCCTCAATCAGCCCCAGCATTTT.